Shown below are 25 T cell receptor beta chains from a single sample sequenced in a study of beta chain features in type 1 diabetes. Study findings and constraints: Type 1 diabetes patients showed a moderate but significant shortening of TCRB CDR3s in all four CD4+ subsets.

The investigators reverse transcribed all of the isolated RNA, so they sequenced expressed TCRB transcripts. TCRdb's table, derived via immunoSEQ multiplex PCR, lists solely in-frame clones and lacks some. This table has a few hundred thousand clones, around 16% appearing once. The antigens these receptors bind are not known. Material: naive CD4+ T cells from blood. The receptors shown here come from a man aged 25 to 45 with type 1 diabetes.

This clone occurred a few times. This sequence joins TRBV4-2 and TRBJ2-5, with D unclear. V dropped 4 bases and J dropped 1 base, with 10 bases sitting between them. The CDR3 extends over 14 amino acids. Germline loops: CDR1 LGHNA, CDR2 YNFKEQ. DNA of the CDR3: TGTGCCAGCAGCCCGACCGGAAGCCAAGAGACCCAGTACTTC. As protein: CASSPTGSQETQYF.

The rearrangement links TRBV28 to TRBJ1-5, with D possibly TRBD1 on 5 matching bases. V dropped 1 base and J dropped 7 bases, with 14 bases sitting between them. The CDR3 covers 15 residues. CDR1 and CDR2 (germline): MDHEN, SYDVKM. CDR3 DNA sequence: TGTGCCAGCAGTTTATCGGCCAGGGTAGGGCAGCCCCAGCATTTT. Amino acid sequence: CASSLSARVGQPQHF.

This clone was seen a few times. The chain is built from TRBV25-1 and TRBJ1-1; weak D call: TRBD1 (5 bases). V gave up 7 bases and J gave up 1 base, with 16 bases separating them. This CDR3 is built from 15 residues. CDR1 MGHDK and CDR2 SYGVNS come from the germline V gene. Here the CDR3 reads CASNGAGLPNTEAFF. In DNA form, the CDR3 reads TGTGCCAGCAACGGGGCAGGGCTTCCGAACACTGAAGCTTTCTTT.

J is TRBJ2-2 and V is TRBV10-3; D gene unclear. This CDR3 has 12 residues. Germline CDR1 ENHRY, CDR2 SYGVKD. With 0 bases removed from V and 6 bases from J, the gap between germline ends came to 2 bases. The CDR3 sequence: CAISESPGELFF. The DNA for the CDR3 is TGTGCCATCAGTGAGTCGCCCGGGGAGCTGTTTTTT.

This clone was found a few times. V gene TRBV9 combines with J gene TRBJ2-5, with unresolved D. This CDR3 has 13 residues. CDR1 SGDLS and CDR2 YYNGEE come from the germline V gene. The V end lost 5 bases, the J end lost 0 bases, and 8 bases lay between the germline ends. For the CDR3, the DNA is TGTGCCAGCAGGAACAGCTACCAAGAGACCCAGTACTTC. Protein product: CASRNSYQETQYF.

This clone was seen a handful of times. The chain couples TRBV14 to TRBJ2-7, with unresolved D. The germline CDR1 and CDR2 sequences are SGHDN and FVKESK. The V end was cut by 2 bases, the J end by 3 bases, with 11 bases between. The CDR3 extends over 14 amino acids. DNA of the CDR3: TGTGCCAGCAGCCAACTAGACGATTTCTACGAGCAGTACTTC. It yields the protein CASSQLDDFYEQYF.

This clone came up a few times. The chain combines TRBV29-1 with TRBJ1-1, with 7 bases aligning to TRBD1. J was trimmed by 5 bases and V by 6 bases; bases with no gene match: 9. Germline V gene lookup returns CDR1 SQVTM and CDR2 ANQGSEA. The CDR3 sequence is 13 residues long. CDR3 amino acids: CSVHEQGRTEAFF. CDR3 in DNA: TGCAGCGTCCATGAACAGGGGAGAACTGAAGCTTTCTTT.

This clone was counted only a few times. The V gene is TRBV28, the J gene TRBJ2-7, with D unclear. Germline V gene sequence: CDR1 MDHEN, CDR2 SYDVKM. Between the trimmed V and J ends, which lost 3 bases and 4 bases, there was a span of 10 bases. CDR3 length equals 13 residues. The CDR3 spells CASSFGPAYEQYF. CDR3 bases: TGTGCCAGCAGTTTCGGCCCGGCGTACGAGCAGTACTTC.

This clone was recorded a few times. V gene TRBV30 combines with J gene TRBJ1-1; no firm D call. Germline V gene lookup returns CDR1 GTSNPN and CDR2 SVGIG (reference sequence). This CDR3 is built from 14 residues. V lost 0 bases and J 7 bases, leaving 15 bases between the germline ends. The CDR3 region is CAWSVAGSIIEAFF. CDR3 bases: TGTGCCTGGAGTGTAGCCGGCAGTATTATTGAAGCTTTCTTT.

This clone was picked up one time. This chain links TRBV13 with TRBJ2-7; D is undetermined. The germline V gene encodes CDR1 PRHDT and CDR2 FYEKMQ (reference sequence). Trimming took 4 bases from V and 3 from J, leaving 16 bases between them. This CDR3 contains 15 residues. The chain's CDR3 is CASSSALRRNYEQYF. CDR3 bases: TGTGCCAGCAGCTCCGCGCTACGGAGAAACTACGAGCAGTACTTC. Supplemented by reference TRBV13 and TRBJ2-7, the full variable domain reads AAGVIQSPRHLIKEKRETATLKCYPIPRHDTVYWYQQGPGQDPQFLISFYEKMQSDKGSIPDRFSAQQFSDYHSELNMSSLELGDSALYFCASSSALRRNYEQYFGPGTRLTVT.

The chain has TRBV23-1 and TRBJ2-3; D possibly matches TRBD1 or TRBD2 (5 bases each). TRBV23-1 is assigned to the ORF class and has an uncertain function. This CDR3 is built from 13 residues. Trimming removed 3 bases at V and 4 bases at J, with 8 bases between. The CDR3 loop is CASSQSGPDTQYF. As DNA, the CDR3 is TGCGCCAGCAGTCAGTCGGGGCCAGATACGCAGTATTTT.

The chain is built from TRBV28 and TRBJ2-3; TRBD2 matches at 9 bases. CDR1 MDHEN and CDR2 SYDVKM come from the germline V gene. The CDR3 consists of 15 residues. Germline trimming cut 7 bases from V and 6 bases from J; bases unmatched to any gene: 11. CDR3 nucleotide sequence: TGTGCCAGCACCCTGGCGGGAGGGCCCGAGGATACGCAGTATTTT. This translates into CASTLAGGPEDTQYF.

The genes are TRBV20-1 and TRBJ2-4; weak D call: TRBD1 (5 bases). V shed 6 bases and J shed 6 bases, with 9 bases lying between them. This CDR3 comprises 11 residues. Germline CDR1 DFQATT, CDR2 SNEGSKA (reference sequence). This CDR3 is CSAAQGNIQYF. The CDR3 bases are TGCAGTGCGGCGCAGGGAAACATTCAGTACTTC.

The J gene is TRBJ2-5, the V gene TRBV28; the D is unclear. V dropped 6 bases and J dropped 5 bases, with 19 bases sitting between them. Germline CDR1 and CDR2: MDHEN and SYDVKM. The CDR3 runs to 15 residues. The CDR3 sequence is CASSLGAEGSETQYF. The CDR3 bases are TGTGCCAGCAGCCTCGGCGCCGAAGGATCGGAGACCCAGTACTTC.

In this sample, this clone turned up a few times. V and J are TRBV25-1 and TRBJ2-1; tentative D call: TRBD1 (6 bases). Trimming took 3 bases from V and 4 from J, leaving 10 bases between them. This CDR3 is 14 amino acids long. From germline, CDR1 is MGHDK and CDR2 SYGVNS. The CDR3 region is CASSETDRYNEQFF. CDR3 sequence (DNA): TGTGCCAGCAGTGAGACCGACAGGTACAATGAGCAGTTCTTC.

This clone was recorded a few times. J is TRBJ2-5 and V is TRBV30; TRBD1 matches 7 bases. With 8 bases clipped from V and 3 bases from J, the junction kept 6 bases outside the gene matches. CDR1 and CDR2 (germline): GTSNPN, SVGIG (reference sequence). CDR3 length: 12 residues. CDR3: CASDRAKETQYF. CDR3 bases: TGTGCCAGTGACAGGGCCAAAGAGACCCAGTACTTC.

The chain recombines TRBV27 with TRBJ2-1; TRBD2 matches at 11 bases. The CDR3 length is 16 residues. Germline CDR1 and CDR2: MNHEY and SMNVEV (reference sequence). V was clipped by 0 bases and J by 6 bases; unmatched bases: 4. DNA for the CDR3: TGTGCCAGCAGTTTATCCGTGACTAGCGGGATCAATGAGCAGTTCTTC. Its protein product is CASSLSVTSGINEQFF.

The V gene is TRBV4-3, the J gene TRBJ2-5, with D possibly TRBD2 on 6 matching bases. In germline, CDR1 is LGHNA, CDR2 YSLEER. The CDR3 loop spans 15 amino acids. Trimming left V 0 bases short and J 3 bases short, with 11 bases between. This CDR3 is CASSQDGRREETQYF. As DNA, the CDR3 is TGCGCCAGCAGCCAAGATGGGCGGAGGGAAGAGACCCAGTACTTC.

This clone was found a few times. The chain joins TRBV7-2 to TRBJ2-2; D remains ambiguous. Trimming pared 3 bases from V and 8 bases from J, leaving 10 bases between. CDR3 size: 13 residues. The V gene's germline CDR1 is SGHTA and CDR2 FQGNSA. The CDR3 coding sequence is TGTGCCAGCAGCTTTCTAGTACTTGGGGAGCTGTTTTTT. Amino acid sequence: CASSFLVLGELFF.

The CDR3 sequence: CASSSWSIETQYF. In DNA, the CDR3 is TGTGCCAGCAGTTCTTGGAGCATCGAGACCCAGTACTTC. This rearrangement joins TRBV6-5 to TRBJ2-5; D is unresolved. Germline lookup yields CDR1 MNHEY and CDR2 SVGAGI. The V gene lost 4 bases and the J gene lost 5 bases, with 11 bases spanning the gap. The CDR3 sequence is 13 residues long.

This clone was seen more than once but under ten times. The J gene is TRBJ2-7, the V gene TRBV28; 7 nucleotides align to TRBD1. V was pared by 6 bases and J by 5 bases, with 10 bases of the junction left unmatched. The CDR3 extends over 14 amino acids. The germline gives CDR1 MDHEN, CDR2 SYDVKM. CDR3 protein: CASSGDSRVHEQYF. DNA of the CDR3: TGTGCCAGCAGCGGGGACAGTAGGGTCCACGAGCAGTACTTC.

The sample holds one count of this clone. V and J are TRBV7-6 and TRBJ1-2; 7 positions match TRBD1. The CDR3 spans 15 residues. Germline CDR1 is SGHVS and CDR2 is FNYEAQ. Losses at the gene ends were 6 bases for V and 5 bases for J; bases not matched to a gene: 12. The CDR3 here is CASSSQGVGIYGYTF. CDR3 nucleotide sequence: TGTGCCAGCAGTTCCCAGGGGGTAGGAATTTATGGCTACACCTTC.

This rearrangement joins TRBV12-5 to TRBJ2-5, with TRBD1 as a possible D gene (5 bases). The V gene's germline CDR1 is LGHNT and CDR2 FRNRAP. The V end was cut by 9 bases, the J end by 0 bases, with 17 bases between. This CDR3 is built from 15 residues. CDR3 residues: CASASGQPYQETQYF. For the CDR3, the DNA is TGTGCTAGCGCCAGTGGACAACCGTACCAAGAGACCCAGTACTTC.

This clone has a handful of counts. The chain couples TRBV4-3 to TRBJ2-3; tentative D call: TRBD2 (5 bases). Germline V gene lookup returns CDR1 LGHNA and CDR2 YSLEER. The CDR3 consists of 18 residues. Trimming cost V 1 base and J 0 bases, with 17 bases left between them. DNA of the CDR3: TGCGCCAGCAGCCAAGGCTCCCAGGTAGCGTCTAGCACAGATACGCAGTATTTT. Translation gives CASSQGSQVASSTDTQYF.

This clone was recorded a few times. J is TRBJ2-1 and V is TRBV7-2, with a tentative D call TRBD2 (6 bases). The CDR3 loop spans 16 amino acids. Trimming shortened V by 5 bases and J by 3 bases, and 17 bases separated the two germline ends. Looked up from germline, CDR1 is SGHTA and CDR2 is FQGNSA. CDR3 in DNA: TGTGCCAGCAGCAGGGACTTTGCGGCTGGCTACAATGAGCAGTTCTTC. Protein product: CASSRDFAAGYNEQFF. Full variable domain (missing parts from reference TRBV7-2 and TRBJ2-1): GAGVSQSPSNKVTEKGKDVELRCDPISGHTALYWYRQSLGQGLEFLIYFQGNSAPDKSGLPSDRFSAERTGGSVSTLTIQRTQQEDSAVYLCASSRDFAAGYNEQFFGPGTRLTVL.